The 31 T cell receptor beta chains given below trace back to one sample, sequenced in a study of blood T cell repertoires in COVID-19 (dated by TCRdb to 2018 to 2021). Libraries were prepared through the immunoSEQ multiplex PCR assay. What TCRdb holds here is the immuneACCESS table cut down to in-frame rearrangements. Part of the clones is not present; checked against another copy, under half of the missing clones reflect an unresolved V gene, and the others are unexplained. The sample has tens of thousands of clones on record, roughly 87% of them singletons. Of the sample, 20% to 25% falls within the top ten clones. The sequenced sample consisted of peripheral blood. All receptors come from a woman aged 80 or older with COVID-19, enrolled during active disease.

The V and J genes are TRBV3-1 (or the pseudogene TRBV3-2) and TRBJ1-6, with a possible D match to TRBD1 (5 bases). Per germline, CDR1 LGHDT and CDR2 YNNKEL (reference sequence). V was cut by 1 base and J by 10 bases, with 11 bases left in between. This CDR3 is built from 14 residues. The CDR3 nucleotides are TGTGCCAGCAGCCAAGGGGGGGGGAACTCACCCCTCCACTTT. This codes for CASSQGGGNSPLHF.

The chain joins TRBV2 to TRBJ1-1, with TRBD1 matching over 8 bases. V trimming: 6 bases; J trimming: 3 bases; junction bases outside the gene matches: 6. Germline V lookup: CDR1 SNHLY, CDR2 FYNNEI. CDR3 size: 14 residues. CDR3 DNA sequence: TGTGCCAGCAGGGGACGGACAGGGTACACTGAAGCTTTCTTT. Translated: CASRGRTGYTEAFF.

V usage is TRBV30 and J usage is TRBJ1-2; 8 bases match TRBD1. The junction had 6 bases not matched to a gene; V was cut back by 5 bases and J by 4 bases. This CDR3 region has 13 residues. Germline V gene sequence: CDR1 GTSNPN, CDR2 SVGIG (reference sequence). The DNA of the CDR3 is TGTGCCTGGCATACAGGGGGGGGCTATGGCTACACCTTC. This translates into CAWHTGGGYGYTF.

This chain links TRBV5-5 with TRBJ1-2; D is unresolved. The CDR3 contains 15 residues. Germline CDR1 SGHKS, CDR2 YYEKEE (reference sequence). V was trimmed by 1 base and J by 4 bases, leaving 14 bases between them. The CDR3 region has the DNA TGTGCCAGCAGCTTGTCGGAACTTGAGGCCTATGGCTACACCTTC. Its translation: CASSLSELEAYGYTF.

The V and J genes are TRBV6-5 and TRBJ1-1; maybe TRBD1 (6 bases). The germline V gene has CDR1 MNHEY and CDR2 SVGAGI. This CDR3 has 13 residues. Trimming pared 6 bases from V and 3 bases from J, leaving 11 bases between. The CDR3 DNA sequence: TGTGCCAGCAGCCTTGACAGGTACACTGAAGCTTTCTTT. It codes for CASSLDRYTEAFF.

The V gene is TRBV19, the J gene TRBJ2-3; 7 nucleotides line up with TRBD2. Germline V CDR1 and CDR2: LNHDA, SQIVND (reference sequence). The V gene end was trimmed by 5 bases and the J gene end by 5 bases; junction bases not matched to a gene: 13. This CDR3 spans 16 amino acids. CDR3 DNA sequence: TGTGCCAGTAGTCCTCCAGGACTAGTCACTCAAGATACGCAGTATTTT. It translates to CASSPPGLVTQDTQYF.

The CDR3 loop is CASSQDFTGVGGELFF. The CDR3 DNA sequence: TGTGCCAGCAGCCAAGATTTTACAGGGGTAGGCGGGGAGCTGTTTTTT. The chain combines TRBV3-1 (or the pseudogene TRBV3-2) with TRBJ2-2; 7 nucleotides agree with TRBD1. Germline V gene lookup returns CDR1 LGHDT and CDR2 YNNKEL (reference sequence). After removal of 0 bases from V and 7 bases from J, the junction contained 8 bases not matched to a gene. CDR3 length: 16 amino acids.

The chain uses TRBV12-3 or TRBV12-4 and TRBJ1-1; D not certain. V shed 3 bases and J shed 2 bases, with 4 bases lying between them. The CDR3 runs to 12 residues. The CDR3 DNA follows: TGTGCCAGCAGTTTCCTAAACACTGAAGCTTTCTTT. This codes for CASSFLNTEAFF.

The chain uses TRBV18 and TRBJ2-1, with 7 bases identical to TRBD1. V dropped 5 bases and J dropped 6; count of bases not matched to a gene: 4. This CDR3 is 13 amino acids long. CDR1 is KGHSH and CDR2 is LQKENI in the germline V gene. CDR3 sequence (DNA): TGTGCCAGCTCAACAGGGGTTTTCAATGAGCAGTTCTTC. Amino acid sequence: CASSTGVFNEQFF.

This chain's CDR3 is CASSSTGVGLFF. CDR3 coding DNA: TGTGCCAGCAGCTCTACAGGGGTGGGACTGTTTTTT. The chain employs TRBV2 and TRBJ1-4; 7 bases align to TRBD1. The CDR3 sequence is 12 residues long. Germline lookup yields CDR1 SNHLY and CDR2 FYNNEI. J lost 13 bases, V lost 6 bases, and 8 bases had no gene match.

The V call is TRBV19, the J call TRBJ1-2; no definite D call. Germline V gene data show CDR1 as LNHDA and CDR2 as SQIVND (reference sequence). This CDR3 has 13 amino acids. The V gene lost 3 bases and the J gene lost 7 bases, with 12 bases spanning the gap. DNA for the CDR3: TGTGCCAGTAGTATTTCGAGAACAGTTGGCTACACCTTC. This translates into CASSISRTVGYTF.

The rearrangement links TRBV5-4 to TRBJ1-4; possibly TRBD1 for D (6 bases). This CDR3 comprises 15 residues. Trimming removed 4 bases at V and 0 bases at J, with 10 bases between. Germline CDR1 SGHNT, CDR2 YYREEE (reference sequence). Here the CDR3 reads CASSAQGPTNEKLFF. The CDR3 DNA reads TGTGCCAGCAGCGCCCAGGGGCCAACTAATGAAAAACTGTTTTTT.

This clone is a singleton in its sample. This rearrangement joins TRBV3-1 (or the pseudogene TRBV3-2) to TRBJ2-4; TRBD1 is a possible D gene (5 bases). The CDR3 contains 16 residues. From germline, CDR1 is LGHDT and CDR2 YNNKEL (reference sequence). The V end was cut by 4 bases, the J end by 0 bases, with 13 bases between. CDR3 nucleotides: TGTGCCAGCAGCCCGCAGGGCAGACTAGCCAAAAACATTCAGTACTTC. This translates into CASSPQGRLAKNIQYF.

The V gene is TRBV20-1, the J gene TRBJ2-7; 8 bases align to TRBD1. Germline assignment: CDR1 DFQATT and CDR2 SNEGSKA (reference sequence). This CDR3 has 13 residues. With V trimmed by 3 bases and J by 3 bases, 4 bases remained unmatched. The CDR3 protein is CSASGQGIYEQYF. In DNA form, the CDR3 reads TGCAGTGCTAGTGGACAGGGCATCTACGAGCAGTACTTC.

This chain joins TRBV3-1 (or the pseudogene TRBV3-2) and TRBJ1-6; 8 nucleotides line up with TRBD1. CDR3 length: 15 amino acids. Looked up from germline, CDR1 is LGHDT and CDR2 is YNNKEL (reference sequence). V trimming: 5 bases; J trimming: 7 bases; junction bases outside the gene matches: 7. The CDR3 spells CASSSDRGWNSPLHF. In DNA form, the CDR3 reads TGTGCCAGCAGCTCCGACAGGGGTTGGAATTCACCCCTCCACTTT.

This chain links TRBV5-1 with TRBJ1-1; 8 bases align to TRBD1. The CDR3 consists of 13 residues. CDR1 is SGHRS, CDR2 YFSETQ, per germline. V trimming: 5 bases; J trimming: 4 bases; junction bases outside the gene matches: 4. CDR3 amino acids: CASSNTGGTEAFF. In DNA, the CDR3 is TGCGCCAGCAGTAATACAGGGGGCACTGAAGCTTTCTTT. Combining the CDR3 with reference TRBV5-1 and TRBJ1-1 gives the whole variable domain KAGVTQTPRYLIKTRGQQVTLSCSPISGHRSVSWYQQTPGQGLQFLFEYFSETQRNKGNFPGRFSGRQFSNSRSEMNVSTLELGDSALYLCASSNTGGTEAFFGQGTRLTVV.

V is TRBV7-9 and J is TRBJ2-3; D remains ambiguous. This CDR3 has 15 residues. The V and J ends lost 6 bases and 4 bases respectively, with 17 bases between them. Germline V gives CDR1 SEHNR, CDR2 FQNEAQ (reference sequence). The CDR3 spells CASRPIATPPDTQYF. In DNA, the CDR3 is TGTGCCAGCAGGCCCATAGCAACTCCCCCAGATACGCAGTATTTT.

The gene calls are TRBV5-1 and TRBJ2-5; 12 nucleotides match TRBD2. CDR1 is SGHRS, CDR2 YFSETQ, per germline. V lost 4 bases to trimming and J lost 4 bases; unmatched junction nucleotides: 8. CDR3 length: 16 amino acids. The CDR3 DNA follows: TGCGCCAGCAGCGATCTGACTAGCGGGGGATCAGAGACCCAGTACTTC. Protein product: CASSDLTSGGSETQYF. Drawing the rest from reference TRBV5-1 and TRBJ2-5, the complete variable domain is KAGVTQTPRYLIKTRGQQVTLSCSPISGHRSVSWYQQTPGQGLQFLFEYFSETQRNKGNFPGRFSGRQFSNSRSEMNVSTLELGDSALYLCASSDLTSGGSETQYFGPGTRLLVL.

This chain links TRBV29-1 with TRBJ1-2; unclear D gene. Trimming cost V 3 bases and J 8 bases, with 10 bases left between them. Germline CDR1 SQVTM, CDR2 ANQGSEA. This CDR3 region has 11 residues. The CDR3 DNA sequence: TGCAGCGTTGAGCGGGCCAGAGGCTACACCTTC. This gives the protein CSVERARGYTF.

The chain combines TRBV2 with TRBJ1-5; D is undetermined. The CDR3 sequence is 13 residues long. Trimming took 6 bases from V and 1 from J, leaving 7 bases between them. Germline-derived CDR1 and CDR2 are SNHLY and FYNNEI. The CDR3 here is CASRAESNQPQHF. CDR3 nucleotide sequence: TGTGCCAGCAGAGCCGAGAGCAATCAGCCCCAGCATTTT.

Here the CDR3 DNA reads TGTGCCAGCAGTCGGGACAGGGGATTGGGCCTTGGAAATTCACCCCTCCACTTT. It is translated as CASSRDRGLGLGNSPLHF. The chain links TRBV3-1 (or the pseudogene TRBV3-2) to TRBJ1-6; 10 bases align to TRBD1. V was pared by 6 bases and J by 7 bases, with 15 bases of the junction left unmatched. Germline CDR1 is LGHDT and CDR2 is YNNKEL (reference sequence). The CDR3 spans 18 residues.

CDR3 loop: CASSLIQGASRRETQYF. The CDR3 DNA reads TGTGCCAGCAGCTTAATACAGGGGGCGAGTAGGCGAGAGACCCAGTACTTC. The chain has TRBV5-4 and TRBJ2-5; 9 positions agree with TRBD1. The CDR3 consists of 17 residues. The trim removed 2 bases at V and 4 bases at J, leaving 12 bases unmatched. Looked up from germline, CDR1 is SGHNT and CDR2 is YYREEE (reference sequence).

J is TRBJ1-2 and V is TRBV7-9, with 9 bases fitting TRBD1. Germline V gene data show CDR1 as SEHNR and CDR2 as FQNEAQ (reference sequence). V shed 4 bases, J shed 8 bases, and the junction held 5 bases outside the gene matches. This CDR3 comprises 13 residues. The CDR3 nucleotides are TGTGCCAGCAGCTCGGGGACAGGGCCCGGCTACACCTTC. Protein sequence: CASSSGTGPGYTF.

The chain couples TRBV12-3 or TRBV12-4 to TRBJ1-2; 9 bases line up with TRBD1. V lost 5 bases and J lost 7; bases outside the gene matches: 5. The CDR3 consists of 13 residues. The CDR3 DNA follows: TGTGCCAGCAGTCGCGGACAGGGGAGTGGCTACACCTTC. It translates to CASSRGQGSGYTF.

The chain has TRBV5-1 and TRBJ1-1; TRBD1 might be the D (5 bases). Germline V gene sequence: CDR1 SGHRS, CDR2 YFSETQ. V was clipped by 4 bases and J by 0 bases, with 10 bases between them. CDR3 length: 14 amino acids. The CDR3 reads CASSRGGMNTEAFF. CDR3 in DNA: TGCGCCAGCAGCAGGGGAGGAATGAACACTGAAGCTTTCTTT.

This clone was recorded a few times. This chain links TRBV19 with TRBJ2-7; 7 bases align to TRBD2. In germline, CDR1 is LNHDA, CDR2 SQIVND (reference sequence). CDR3 length equals 15 residues. The junction had 13 bases not matched to a gene; V was cut back by 5 bases and J by 6 bases. The CDR3: CASSQLVVGEGEQYF. The CDR3, as DNA: TGTGCCAGTAGTCAATTAGTGGTAGGGGAGGGCGAGCAGTACTTC.

V usage is TRBV19 and J usage is TRBJ1-1; tentatively, D is TRBD1 (5 bases). Trimming took 4 bases from V and 5 from J, leaving 14 bases between them. This CDR3 comprises 14 residues. Germline V gives CDR1 LNHDA, CDR2 SQIVND (reference sequence). CDR3 amino acids: CASSKRGAYTEAFF. The DNA of the CDR3 is TGTGCCAGTAGTAAAAGGGGCGCTTATACTGAAGCTTTCTTT.

CDR3 loop: CASSLRQGGTEAFF. DNA of the CDR3: TGCGCCAGCAGCTTAAGGCAGGGGGGAACTGAAGCTTTCTTT. J is TRBJ1-1 and V is TRBV5-1; 7 bases line up with TRBD1. Germline CDR1 reads SGHRS; CDR2 reads YFSETQ. The J segment lost 5 bases and the V segment lost 2 bases, leaving 6 bases of the junction unmatched. The CDR3 is made up of 14 amino acids.

The chain links TRBV29-1 to TRBJ2-7, with 7 bases identical to TRBD1. This CDR3 has 12 residues. Germline V gene data show CDR1 as SQVTM and CDR2 as ANQGSEA. Trimming at V came to 4 bases and at J to 4 bases, leaving 4 bases not matched to a gene. The CDR3 DNA is TGCAGCGTTGGACAGGGCCTTTACGAGCAGTACTTC. It translates to CSVGQGLYEQYF.

The count of this clone is one. The V gene is TRBV19, the J gene TRBJ2-1; weak D call: TRBD1 (5 bases). CDR3 length equals 16 residues. CDR1 is LNHDA, CDR2 SQIVND, per germline (reference sequence). The germline V and J ends were trimmed by 7 bases and 5 bases, with 21 bases remaining between them. CDR3 sequence: CASTPFGFRVHNEQFF. The DNA for the CDR3 is TGTGCCAGTACCCCTTTTGGTTTCAGGGTCCACAATGAGCAGTTCTTC.

The V gene is TRBV27, the J gene TRBJ2-1; 12 nucleotides match TRBD2. CDR1 MNHEY and CDR2 SMNVEV come from the germline V gene (reference sequence). The CDR3 is 14 amino acids. Trimming at V came to 5 bases and at J to 8 bases, leaving 4 bases not matched to a gene. CDR3 DNA sequence: TGTGCCAGCAGTCCCCGACTAGCGGGGGATGAGCAGTTCTTC. This encodes CASSPRLAGDEQFF.